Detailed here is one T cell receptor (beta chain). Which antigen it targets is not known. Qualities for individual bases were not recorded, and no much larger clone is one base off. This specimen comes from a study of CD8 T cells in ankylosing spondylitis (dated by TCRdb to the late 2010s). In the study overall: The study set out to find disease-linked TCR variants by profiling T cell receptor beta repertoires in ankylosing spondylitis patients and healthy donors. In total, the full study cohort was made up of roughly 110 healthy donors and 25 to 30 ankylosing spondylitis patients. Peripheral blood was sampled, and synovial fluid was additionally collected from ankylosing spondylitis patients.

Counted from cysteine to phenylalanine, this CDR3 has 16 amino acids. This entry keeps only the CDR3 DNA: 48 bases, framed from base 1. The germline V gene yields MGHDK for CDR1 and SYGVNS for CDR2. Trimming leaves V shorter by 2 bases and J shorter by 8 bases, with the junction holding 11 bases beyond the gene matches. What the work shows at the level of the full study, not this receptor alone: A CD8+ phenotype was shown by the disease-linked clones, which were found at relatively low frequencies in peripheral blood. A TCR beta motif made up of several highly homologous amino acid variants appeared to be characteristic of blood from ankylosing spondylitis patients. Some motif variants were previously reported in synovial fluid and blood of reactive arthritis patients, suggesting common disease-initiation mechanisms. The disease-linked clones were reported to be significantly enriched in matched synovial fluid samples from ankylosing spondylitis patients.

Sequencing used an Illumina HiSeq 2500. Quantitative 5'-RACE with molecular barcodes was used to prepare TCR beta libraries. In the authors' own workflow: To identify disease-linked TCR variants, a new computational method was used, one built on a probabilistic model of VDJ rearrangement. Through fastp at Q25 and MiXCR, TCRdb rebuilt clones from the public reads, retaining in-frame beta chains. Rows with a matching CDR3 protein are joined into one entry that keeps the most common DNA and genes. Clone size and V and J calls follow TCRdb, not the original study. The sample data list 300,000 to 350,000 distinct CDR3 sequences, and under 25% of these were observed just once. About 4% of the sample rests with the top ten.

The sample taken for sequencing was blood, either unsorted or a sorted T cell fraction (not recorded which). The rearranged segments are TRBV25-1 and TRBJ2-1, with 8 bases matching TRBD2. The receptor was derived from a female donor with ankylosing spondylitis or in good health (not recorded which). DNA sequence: TGTGCCAGCAGTGAACTCGGGAGGGAATCAACGCATGAGCAGTTCTTC. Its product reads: CASSELGRESTHEQFF.